This passage covers 9 T cell receptor beta chains from one sample sequenced in a study of low-dose radiotherapy and immunotherapy resistance in tumors. Alpha- and beta-chain coverage of first-strand cDNA came from TRAV- and TRBV-specific primers. Using a constant-region primer together with a V-primer adapter, TCRs were subjected to around 20 PCR cycles of amplification. MiXCR, run by TCRdb on the reads, gives a single entry per CDR3 protein. Here the sample spans some 85,000 distinct CDR3 sequences, about 20% being singletons. Described time point: before trial treatment. Sample: PBMCs, taken before treatment. The receptors derive from a male donor with prostate cancer.

This clonotype was seen at least ten times. The rearrangement joins TRBV20-1 to TRBJ2-5, with 7 bases aligning to TRBD1. Germline V gene data show CDR1 as DFQATT and CDR2 as SNEGSKA (reference sequence). Trimming removed 3 bases from V and 7 bases from J; junction bases left unmatched: 8. This CDR3 is 13 amino acids long. The CDR3 DNA sequence: TGCAGTGCTAGTCCGGGACAGTGGACGACCCAGTACTTC. Its protein is CSASPGQWTTQYF.

Many counts were recorded for this clonotype. The chain has TRBV6-2 or TRBV6-3 and TRBJ1-1; no reliable D call. Germline values: CDR1 MNHEY, CDR2 SVGEGT. V lost 6 bases, J lost 3 bases, and 17 bases lay in between. The CDR3 runs 15 residues. The CDR3 nucleotides are TGTGCCAGCAGCTGGCGAACGGTTCGGGACACTGAAGCTTTCTTT. It translates to CASSWRTVRDTEAFF.

This clonotype showed up many times. The genes are TRBV4-1 and TRBJ1-3, with D unclear. The CDR3 has 15 residues. The germline V and J ends were trimmed by 0 bases and 2 bases, with 8 bases remaining between them. Germline V gene lookup returns CDR1 MGHRA and CDR2 YSYEKL. Written as DNA, the CDR3 is TGCGCCAGCAGCCAAGATGGAGGTCCTGGAAACACCATATATTTT. This encodes CASSQDGGPGNTIYF.

This clonotype was recorded at least ten times. The V call is TRBV29-1, the J call TRBJ2-7; TRBD2 agrees at 13 bases. This CDR3 has 14 residues. Per the germline V gene, CDR1 is SQVTM and CDR2 is ANQGSEA. V lost 4 bases and J lost 3; bases outside the gene matches: 3. Here the CDR3 reads CSVGGLAGVYEQYF. The CDR3 DNA reads TGCAGCGTTGGTGGACTAGCGGGAGTCTACGAGCAGTACTTC.

Comment on this clonotype: A far larger clone is just one base off, so this is likely a read error. This sequence joins TRBV4-1 and TRBJ2-7, with TRBD2 as a possible D gene (6 bases). There are 15 residues in the CDR3. Germline V gives CDR1 MGHRA, CDR2 YSYEKL. The CDR3 bases are TGTGCCAGCAGCCCAGGTCCCGGGAGTATATACGAGCAGTACTTC. Translating gives CASSPGPGSIYEQYF.

This clonotype was recorded at least ten times. This CDR3 reads CASSQRSLAGVADTQYF. In DNA, the CDR3 is TGTGCCAGCAGCCAAAGGAGTCTAGCGGGAGTTGCAGATACGCAGTATTTT. The chain uses TRBV4-2 and TRBJ2-3, with 10 bases identical to TRBD2. Trimming removed 2 bases from V and 4 bases from J; junction bases left unmatched: 9. The CDR3 consists of 17 residues. From germline, CDR1 is LGHNA and CDR2 YNFKEQ.

This clonotype was detected many times. The V and J genes are TRBV25-1 and TRBJ2-3, with D possibly being TRBD1 (8 bases). Deletions cut 3 bases from V and 4 bases from J, with 14 bases between. This CDR3 has 15 amino acids. Germline V gene lookup returns CDR1 MGHDK and CDR2 SYGVNS. CDR3 amino acids: CASSDLTGGADTQYF. The CDR3 bases are TGTGCCAGCAGTGACCTAACAGGGGGGGCAGATACGCAGTATTTT. The entire variable domain, with the rest obtained from reference TRBV25-1 and TRBJ2-3, is as follows: EADIYQTPRYLVIGTGKKITLECSQTMGHDKMYWYQQDPGMELHLIHYSYGVNSTEKGDLSSESTVSRIRTEHFPLTLESARPSHTSQYLCASSDLTGGADTQYFGPGTRLTVL.

Worth noting for this clonotype: It is likely a read error: a sequence one base away is far more abundant. The chain uses TRBV1 and TRBJ1-2. TRBV1 is noted as a pseudogene. This CDR3 comprises 16 residues. CDR3 bases: TGCACCAGCAGCCGGACGGCCGACGCTACCATCTATGGCTACACCTTC. Amino acid sequence: CTSSRTADATIYGYTF.

This clonotype was seen many times. The chain uses TRBV19 and TRBJ2-1, with 7 bases aligning to TRBD2. After removal of 4 bases from V and 2 bases from J, the junction contained 11 bases not matched to a gene. The CDR3 extends over 17 amino acids. The germline V gene encodes CDR1 LNHDA and CDR2 SQIVND (reference sequence). The DNA of the CDR3 is TGTGCCAGTAGTACCCGACTCGGCGGGAGAACCTACAATGAGCAGTTCTTC. This translates into CASSTRLGGRTYNEQFF.